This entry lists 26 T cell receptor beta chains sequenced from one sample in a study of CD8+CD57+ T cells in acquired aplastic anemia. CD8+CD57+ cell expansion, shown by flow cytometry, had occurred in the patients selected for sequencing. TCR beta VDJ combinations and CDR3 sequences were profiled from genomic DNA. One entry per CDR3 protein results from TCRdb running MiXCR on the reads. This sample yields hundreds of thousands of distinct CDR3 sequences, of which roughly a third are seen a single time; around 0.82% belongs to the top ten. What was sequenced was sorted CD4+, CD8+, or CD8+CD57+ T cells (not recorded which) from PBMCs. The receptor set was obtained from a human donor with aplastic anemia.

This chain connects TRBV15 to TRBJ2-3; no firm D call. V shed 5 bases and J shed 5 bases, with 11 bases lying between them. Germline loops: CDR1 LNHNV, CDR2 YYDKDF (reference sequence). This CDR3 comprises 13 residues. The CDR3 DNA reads TGTGCCACCAGCCGCCCCGAGGTAGATACGCAGTATTTT. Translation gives CATSRPEVDTQYF.

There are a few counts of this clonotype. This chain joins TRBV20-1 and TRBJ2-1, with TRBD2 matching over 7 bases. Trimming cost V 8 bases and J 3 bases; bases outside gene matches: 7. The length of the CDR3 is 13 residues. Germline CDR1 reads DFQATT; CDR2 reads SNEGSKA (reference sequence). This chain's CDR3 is CSHGASGYNEQFF. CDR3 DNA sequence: TGCAGTCACGGGGCTAGCGGCTACAATGAGCAGTTCTTC.

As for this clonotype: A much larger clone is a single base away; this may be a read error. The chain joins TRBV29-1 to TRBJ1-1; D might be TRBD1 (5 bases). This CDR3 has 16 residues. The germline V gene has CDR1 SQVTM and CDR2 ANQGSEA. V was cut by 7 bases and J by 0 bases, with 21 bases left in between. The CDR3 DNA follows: TGCAGCGCCTATGGCGGGGACGGAGAAATGAACACTGAAGCTTTCTTT. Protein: CSAYGGDGEMNTEAFF.

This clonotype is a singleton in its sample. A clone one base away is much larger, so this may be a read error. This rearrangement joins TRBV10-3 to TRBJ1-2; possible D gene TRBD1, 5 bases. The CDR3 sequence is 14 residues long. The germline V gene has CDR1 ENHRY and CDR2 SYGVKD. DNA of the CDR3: TGTCCCAGCAGTCCCGGGACCTACCTATATGGCTACACCTTC. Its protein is CPSSPGTYLYGYTF.

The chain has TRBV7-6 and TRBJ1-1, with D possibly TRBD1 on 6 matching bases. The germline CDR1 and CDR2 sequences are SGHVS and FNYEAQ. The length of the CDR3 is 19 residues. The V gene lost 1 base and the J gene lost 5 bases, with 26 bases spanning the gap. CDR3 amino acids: CASSLVRPGARGRDTEAFF. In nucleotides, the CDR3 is TGTGCCAGCAGCTTAGTTCGTCCAGGGGCCCGTGGACGAGATACTGAAGCTTTCTTT.

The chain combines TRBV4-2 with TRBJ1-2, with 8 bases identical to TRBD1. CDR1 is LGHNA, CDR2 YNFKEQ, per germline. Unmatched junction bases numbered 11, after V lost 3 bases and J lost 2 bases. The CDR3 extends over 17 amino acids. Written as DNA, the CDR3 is TGTGCCAGCAGCCATTTGGGCGGACAGGGTGGGAACTATGGCTACACCTTC. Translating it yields CASSHLGGQGGNYGYTF.

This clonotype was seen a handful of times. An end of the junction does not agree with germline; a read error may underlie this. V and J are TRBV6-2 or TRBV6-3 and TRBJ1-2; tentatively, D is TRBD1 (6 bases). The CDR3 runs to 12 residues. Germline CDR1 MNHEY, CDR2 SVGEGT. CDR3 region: CTSSAGDYGYTF. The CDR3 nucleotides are TGTACCAGCAGCGCAGGGGACTATGGCTACACCTTC.

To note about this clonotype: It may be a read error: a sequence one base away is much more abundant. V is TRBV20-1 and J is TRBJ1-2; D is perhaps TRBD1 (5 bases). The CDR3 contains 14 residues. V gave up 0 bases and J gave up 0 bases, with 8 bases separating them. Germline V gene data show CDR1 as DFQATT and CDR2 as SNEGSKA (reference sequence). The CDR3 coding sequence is TGCAGTGCTAGAGAAGACAGTGCTAACTATGGCTACACCTTC. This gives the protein CSAREDSANYGYTF.

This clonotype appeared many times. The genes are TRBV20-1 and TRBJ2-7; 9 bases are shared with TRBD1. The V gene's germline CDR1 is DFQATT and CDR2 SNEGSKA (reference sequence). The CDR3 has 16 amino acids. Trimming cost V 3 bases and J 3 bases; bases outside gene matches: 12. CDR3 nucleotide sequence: TGCAGTGCTAGCCCCCTTGGGGGACAGGGTCTCTACGAGCAGTACTTC. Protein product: CSASPLGGQGLYEQYF.

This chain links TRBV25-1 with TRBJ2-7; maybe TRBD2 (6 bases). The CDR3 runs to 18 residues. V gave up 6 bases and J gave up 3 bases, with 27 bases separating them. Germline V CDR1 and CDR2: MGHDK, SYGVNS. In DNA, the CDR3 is TGTGCCAGCAGCCACCATCCTACGAGGGAGAAAGCGGGCTACGAGCAGTACTTC. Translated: CASSHHPTREKAGYEQYF.

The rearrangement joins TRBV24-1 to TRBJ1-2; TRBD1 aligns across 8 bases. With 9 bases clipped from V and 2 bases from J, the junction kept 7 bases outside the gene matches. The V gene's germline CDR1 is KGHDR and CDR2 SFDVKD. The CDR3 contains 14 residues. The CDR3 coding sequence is TGTGCCACCTTCGGGACAGGAGAGAACTATGGCTACACCTTC. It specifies CATFGTGENYGYTF.

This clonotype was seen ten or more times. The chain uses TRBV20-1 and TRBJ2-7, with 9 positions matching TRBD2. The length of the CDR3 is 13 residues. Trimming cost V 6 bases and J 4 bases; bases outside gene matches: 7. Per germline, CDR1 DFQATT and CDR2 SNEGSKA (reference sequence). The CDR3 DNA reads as TGCAGTGCGTTAGCGGGAGCGCAATACGAGCAGTACTTC. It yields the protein CSALAGAQYEQYF.

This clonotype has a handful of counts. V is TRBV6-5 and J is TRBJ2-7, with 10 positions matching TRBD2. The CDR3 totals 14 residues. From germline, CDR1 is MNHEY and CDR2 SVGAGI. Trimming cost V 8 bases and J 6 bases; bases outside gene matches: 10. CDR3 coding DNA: TGTGCCAGCTCGGCAGCGGGAGGGGCTTCCGAGCAGTACTTC. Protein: CASSAAGGASEQYF.

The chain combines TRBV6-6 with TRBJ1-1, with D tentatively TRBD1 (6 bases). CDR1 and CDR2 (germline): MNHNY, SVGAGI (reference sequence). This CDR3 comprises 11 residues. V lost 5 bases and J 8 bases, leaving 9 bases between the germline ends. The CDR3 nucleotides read TGTGCCAGCAGTAGCGGACAGGAAGCTTTCTTT. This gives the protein CASSSGQEAFF.

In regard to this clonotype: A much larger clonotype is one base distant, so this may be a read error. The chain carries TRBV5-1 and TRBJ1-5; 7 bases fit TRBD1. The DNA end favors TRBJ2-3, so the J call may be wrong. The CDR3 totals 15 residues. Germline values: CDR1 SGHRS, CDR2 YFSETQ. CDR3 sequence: CASSLSGQGDQPQYF. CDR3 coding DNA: TGCGCCAGCAGCTTGTCTGGGCAGGGGGATCAGCCCCAGTATTTT.

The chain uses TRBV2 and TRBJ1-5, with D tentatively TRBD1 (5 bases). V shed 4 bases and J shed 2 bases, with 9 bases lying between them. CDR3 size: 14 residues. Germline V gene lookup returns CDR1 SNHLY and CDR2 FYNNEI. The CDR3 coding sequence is TGTGCCAGCAGTGCGCAGGGCCGCAATCAGCCCCAGCATTTT. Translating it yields CASSAQGRNQPQHF. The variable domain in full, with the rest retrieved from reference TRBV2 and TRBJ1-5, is EPEVTQTPSHQVTQMGQEVILRCVPISNHLYFYWYRQILGQKVEFLVSFYNNEISEKSEIFDDQFSVERPDGSNFTLKIRSTKLEDSAMYFCASSAQGRNQPQHFGDGTRLSIL.

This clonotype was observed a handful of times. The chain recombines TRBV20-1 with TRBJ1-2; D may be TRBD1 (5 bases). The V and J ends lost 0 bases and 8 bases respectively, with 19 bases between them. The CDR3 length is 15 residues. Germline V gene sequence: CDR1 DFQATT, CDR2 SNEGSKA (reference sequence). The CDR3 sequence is CSARDYPLRGGGYTF. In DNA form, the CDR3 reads TGCAGTGCTAGAGATTATCCCTTAAGGGGAGGCGGCTACACCTTC.

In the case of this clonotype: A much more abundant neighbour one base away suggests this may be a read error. The CDR3 loop is CASSPWIGQGYGYTF. The CDR3, as DNA: TGCGCCAGCAGTCCCTGGATCGGACAGGGCTATGGCTACACCTTC. The chain couples TRBV5-1 to TRBJ1-2; TRBD1 agrees at 8 bases. V gave up 5 bases and J gave up 4 bases; unmatched junction bases: 10. The CDR3 consists of 15 residues. The V gene's germline CDR1 is SGHRS and CDR2 YFSETQ.

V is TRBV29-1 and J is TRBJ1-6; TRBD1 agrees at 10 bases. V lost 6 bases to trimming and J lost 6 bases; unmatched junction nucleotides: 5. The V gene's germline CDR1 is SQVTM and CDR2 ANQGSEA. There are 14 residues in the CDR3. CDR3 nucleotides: TGCAGCGTCTTGCGGGACAGGGGTAATTCACCCCTCCACTTT. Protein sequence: CSVLRDRGNSPLHF. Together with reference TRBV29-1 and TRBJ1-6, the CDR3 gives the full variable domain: SAVISQKPSRDICQRGTSLTIQCQVDSQVTMMFWYRQQPGQSLTLIATANQGSEATYESGFVIDKFPISRPNLTFSTLTVSNMSPEDSSIYLCSVLRDRGNSPLHFGNGTRLTVT.

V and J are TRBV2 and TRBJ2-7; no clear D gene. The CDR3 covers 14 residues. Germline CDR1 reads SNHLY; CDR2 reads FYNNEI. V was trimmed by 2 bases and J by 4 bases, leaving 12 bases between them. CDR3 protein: CASSEYALTYEQYF. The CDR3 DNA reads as TGTGCCAGCAGTGAATATGCGCTAACTTACGAGCAGTACTTC. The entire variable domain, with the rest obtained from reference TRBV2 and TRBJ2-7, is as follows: EPEVTQTPSHQVTQMGQEVILRCVPISNHLYFYWYRQILGQKVEFLVSFYNNEISEKSEIFDDQFSVERPDGSNFTLKIRSTKLEDSAMYFCASSEYALTYEQYFGPGTRLTVT.

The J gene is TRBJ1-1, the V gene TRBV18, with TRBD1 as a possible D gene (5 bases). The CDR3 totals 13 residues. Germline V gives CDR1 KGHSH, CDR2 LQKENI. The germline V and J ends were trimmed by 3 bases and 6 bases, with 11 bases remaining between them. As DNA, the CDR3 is TGTGCCAGCTCACCTTTCGTGGGACCTGAAGCTTTCTTT. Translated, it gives CASSPFVGPEAFF.

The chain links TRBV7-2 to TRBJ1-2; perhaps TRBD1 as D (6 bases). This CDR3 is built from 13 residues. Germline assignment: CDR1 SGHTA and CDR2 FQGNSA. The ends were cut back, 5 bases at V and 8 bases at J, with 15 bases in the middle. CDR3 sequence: CASSPDPGAGYTF. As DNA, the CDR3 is TGTGCCAGCAGCCCCGACCCAGGGGCGGGCTACACCTTC.

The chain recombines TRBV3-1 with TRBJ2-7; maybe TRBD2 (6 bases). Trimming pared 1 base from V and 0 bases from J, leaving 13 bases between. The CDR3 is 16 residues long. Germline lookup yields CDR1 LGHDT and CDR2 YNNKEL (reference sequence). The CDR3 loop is CASSQVGRGSSYEQYF. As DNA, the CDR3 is TGTGCCAGCAGCCAAGTAGGTCGGGGGAGCTCCTACGAGCAGTACTTC.

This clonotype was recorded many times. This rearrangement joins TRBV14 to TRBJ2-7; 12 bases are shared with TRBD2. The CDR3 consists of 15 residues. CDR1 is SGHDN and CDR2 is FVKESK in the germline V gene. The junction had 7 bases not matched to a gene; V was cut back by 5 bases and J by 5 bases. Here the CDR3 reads CASSTGLAGLDEQYF. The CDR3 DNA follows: TGTGCCAGCAGCACCGGACTAGCGGGACTCGACGAGCAGTACTTC.

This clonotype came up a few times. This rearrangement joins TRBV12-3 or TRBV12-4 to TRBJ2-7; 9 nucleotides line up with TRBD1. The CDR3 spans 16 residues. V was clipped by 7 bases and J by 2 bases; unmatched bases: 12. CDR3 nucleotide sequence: TGTGCCAGCACCCACCACCCCGGGACAGGGACCTACGAGCAGTACTTC. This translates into CASTHHPGTGTYEQYF.

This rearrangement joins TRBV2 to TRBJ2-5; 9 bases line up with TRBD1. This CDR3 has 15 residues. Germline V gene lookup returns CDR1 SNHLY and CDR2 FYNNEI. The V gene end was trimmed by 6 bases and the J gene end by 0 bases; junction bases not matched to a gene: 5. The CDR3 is CASSAGTGHQETQYF. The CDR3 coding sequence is TGTGCCAGCAGCGCGGGGACAGGGCACCAAGAGACCCAGTACTTC. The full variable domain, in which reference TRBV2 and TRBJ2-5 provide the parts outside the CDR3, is EPEVTQTPSHQVTQMGQEVILRCVPISNHLYFYWYRQILGQKVEFLVSFYNNEISEKSEIFDDQFSVERPDGSNFTLKIRSTKLEDSAMYFCASSAGTGHQETQYFGPGTRLLVL.